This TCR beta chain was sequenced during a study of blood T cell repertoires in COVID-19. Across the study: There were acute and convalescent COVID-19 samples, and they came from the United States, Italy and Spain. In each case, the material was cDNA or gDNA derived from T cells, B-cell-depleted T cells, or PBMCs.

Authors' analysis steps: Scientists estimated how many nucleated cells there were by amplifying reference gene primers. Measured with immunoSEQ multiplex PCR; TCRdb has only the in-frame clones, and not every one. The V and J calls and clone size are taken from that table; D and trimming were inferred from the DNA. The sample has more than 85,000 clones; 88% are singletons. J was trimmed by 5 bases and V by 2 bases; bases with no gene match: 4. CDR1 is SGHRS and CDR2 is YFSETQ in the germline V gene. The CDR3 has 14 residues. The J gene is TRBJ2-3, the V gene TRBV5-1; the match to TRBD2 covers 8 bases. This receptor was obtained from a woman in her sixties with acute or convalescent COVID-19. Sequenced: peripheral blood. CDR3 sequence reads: CASSFSGSGDTQYF. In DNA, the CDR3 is TGCGCCAGCAGCTTCAGCGGGAGCGGAGATACGCAGTATTTT.